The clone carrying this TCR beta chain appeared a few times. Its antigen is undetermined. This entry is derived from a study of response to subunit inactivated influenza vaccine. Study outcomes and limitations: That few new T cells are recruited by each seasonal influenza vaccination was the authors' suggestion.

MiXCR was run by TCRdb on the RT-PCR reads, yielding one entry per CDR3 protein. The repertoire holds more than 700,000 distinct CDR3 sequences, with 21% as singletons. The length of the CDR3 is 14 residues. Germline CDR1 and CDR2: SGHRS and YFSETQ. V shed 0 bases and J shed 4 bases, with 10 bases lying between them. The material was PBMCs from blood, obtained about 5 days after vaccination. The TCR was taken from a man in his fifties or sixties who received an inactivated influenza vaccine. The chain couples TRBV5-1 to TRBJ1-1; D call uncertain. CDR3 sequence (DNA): TGCGCCAGCAGCTTGGTATCTGCTGCCACTGAAGCTTTCTTT. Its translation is CASSLVSAATEAFF.